This TCR beta chain derives from a study of long-term antiretroviral therapy in people with HIV. General observations from the study: Specimens of blood were obtained during about 2003 to 2018, possibly under older ART regimens.

Assay version v3.0 of immunoSEQ was used, and it was run at survey level. Generated by immunoSEQ multiplex PCR, the TCRdb table keeps only in-frame clones and is missing some. The sample records about 39,000 clones, approximately 87% being singletons. Germline-derived CDR1 and CDR2 are LNHDA and SQIVND (reference sequence). With 7 bases clipped from V and 4 bases from J, the junction kept 2 bases outside the gene matches. CDR3 size: 13 residues. This clone showed up just a few times. What it binds is not known. The chain joins TRBV19 to TRBJ2-1; 9 positions agree with TRBD2. This receptor was taken from a woman in her fifties or sixties with HIV. This sample comprised unsorted PBMCs, obtained 1.2 years after starting antiretroviral therapy. As DNA, the CDR3 is TGTGCCAGTACGGGACTAGCATACAATGAGCAGTTCTTC. Translating it yields CASTGLAYNEQFF.